The 25 T cell receptor beta chains in this list originate from one sample, sequenced in a study of CD8 T cells in ankylosing spondylitis. Study findings and constraints: Seven to nine highly homologous variants formed a TCR beta motif that appeared characteristic of ankylosing spondylitis blood.

These receptors lack a known antigen. TCRdb re-called the 5' RACE reads through MiXCR, storing one row per CDR3 protein. The data contain around 540,000 distinct CDR3 sequences, roughly 13% of them seen just once; the ten biggest clones take up under 7.5%. What was sequenced was blood, either unsorted or a sorted T cell fraction (not recorded which). All receptors come from a male donor with ankylosing spondylitis.

The chain is built from TRBV27 and TRBJ2-1; 8 nucleotides agree with TRBD2. The CDR3 has 11 amino acids. V lost 7 bases and J lost 11; bases outside the gene matches: 4. Germline CDR1 reads MNHEY; CDR2 reads SMNVEV (reference sequence). Written as DNA, the CDR3 is TGTGCCAGCATTCTTAGCGGGAAGCAGTTCTTC. Translation gives CASILSGKQFF.

This clonotype was counted a few times. The rearrangement uses TRBV19 and TRBJ1-5; no clear D gene. CDR1 is LNHDA, CDR2 SQIVND, per germline (reference sequence). This CDR3 has 15 residues. V lost 3 bases to trimming and J lost 1 base, with 10 bases between them. Written as DNA, the CDR3 is TGTGCCAGTAGTATGGTAGGGAAGAGCAATCAGCCCCAGCATTTT. Encoded protein: CASSMVGKSNQPQHF. Complete variable domain (other parts from reference TRBV19 and TRBJ1-5): DGGITQSPKYLFRKEGQNVTLSCEQNLNHDAMYWYRQDPGQGLRLIYYSQIVNDFQKGDIAEGYSVSREKKESFPLTVTSAQKNPTAFYLCASSMVGKSNQPQHFGDGTRLSIL.

Only a few counts were recorded for this clonotype. The rearrangement links TRBV5-1 to TRBJ2-7, with 15 bases matching TRBD2. The CDR3 loop spans 16 amino acids. In germline, CDR1 is SGHRS, CDR2 YFSETQ. The ends lost 4 bases at V and 4 bases at J; junction bases unmatched: 6. CDR3: CASSPGTSGRLYEQYF. The CDR3 region has the DNA TGCGCCAGCAGCCCGGGGACTAGCGGGAGGTTATACGAGCAGTACTTC.

This chain connects TRBV5-4 to TRBJ1-2; possibly TRBD1 for D (6 bases). Trimming left V 4 bases short and J 2 bases short, with 9 bases between. CDR3 size: 13 residues. In germline, CDR1 is SGHNT, CDR2 YYREEE (reference sequence). In DNA form, the CDR3 reads TGTGCCAGCAGCAAGACAGGAAACTATGGCTACACCTTC. Encoded protein: CASSKTGNYGYTF.

The genes are TRBV5-1 and TRBJ2-4; 7 nucleotides match TRBD1. The germline V gene has CDR1 SGHRS and CDR2 YFSETQ. V was pared by 0 bases and J by 8 bases, with 2 bases of the junction left unmatched. The CDR3 length is 13 residues. DNA of the CDR3: TGCGCCAGCAGCTTGGGTCAGGGGGACATTCAGTACTTC. Translation: CASSLGQGDIQYF.

With regard to this clonotype: At one end the junction does not follow the germline gene, possibly because of a read error. This chain connects TRBV3-1 to TRBJ2-1; weak D call: TRBD2 (5 bases). Germline CDR1 is LGHDT and CDR2 is YNNKEL (reference sequence). There are 12 residues in the CDR3. The CDR3 sequence is CASSQDARTRVF. The CDR3 coding sequence is TGTGCCAGCAGCCAAGACGCGCGTACGCGGGTCTTC.

This clonotype was counted between two and nine times. The V gene is TRBV11-2, the J gene TRBJ1-5; D might be TRBD1 (5 bases). Germline CDR1 is SGHAT and CDR2 is FQNNGV. The CDR3 length is 14 residues. The germline V and J ends were trimmed by 5 bases and 5 bases, with 13 bases remaining between them. This chain's CDR3 is CASSRGVRDQPQHF. CDR3 coding DNA: TGTGCCAGCAGCCGGGGGGTCAGGGATCAGCCCCAGCATTTT.

There are many counts of this clonotype. The rearrangement links TRBV27 to TRBJ2-5; 11 bases are a match to TRBD2. The CDR3 sequence is 15 residues long. V shed 6 bases, J shed 2 bases, and the junction held 5 bases outside the gene matches. In germline, CDR1 is MNHEY, CDR2 SMNVEV (reference sequence). CDR3 amino acids: CASSLAGGPQETQYF. The CDR3 bases are TGTGCCAGCAGCTTAGCGGGAGGGCCGCAAGAGACCCAGTACTTC.

The V call is TRBV2, the J call TRBJ2-7; D is uncertain. The CDR3 has 12 amino acids. CDR1 is SNHLY and CDR2 is FYNNEI in the germline V gene. Trimming stripped 7 bases from V and 4 bases from J, with 11 bases between. This CDR3 is CASTLGRYEQYF. The CDR3 nucleotides read TGTGCCAGCACCCTTGGAAGATACGAGCAGTACTTC. Full variable domain (outside the CDR3, taken from reference TRBV2 and TRBJ2-7): EPEVTQTPSHQVTQMGQEVILRCVPISNHLYFYWYRQILGQKVEFLVSFYNNEISEKSEIFDDQFSVERPDGSNFTLKIRSTKLEDSAMYFCASTLGRYEQYFGPGTRLTVT.

The genes are TRBV20-1 and TRBJ2-2; D unclear. Trimming stripped 4 bases from V and 2 bases from J, with 11 bases between. Germline V gene data show CDR1 as DFQATT and CDR2 as SNEGSKA (reference sequence). The CDR3 sequence is 14 residues long. DNA for the CDR3: TGCAGTGCTAAACTCTACCAAAACACCGGGGAGCTGTTTTTT. This encodes CSAKLYQNTGELFF.

This clonotype was seen just once. V is TRBV2 and J is TRBJ2-2; D is undetermined. Trimming shortened V by 6 bases and J by 5 bases, and 7 bases separated the two germline ends. The CDR3 consists of 12 residues. Per germline, CDR1 SNHLY and CDR2 FYNNEI. The CDR3 loop is CASRMLTGELFF. The CDR3 DNA is TGTGCCAGCAGGATGCTAACCGGGGAGCTGTTTTTT.

The gene calls are TRBV29-1 and TRBJ1-2; TRBD1 matches 8 bases. The CDR3 is 12 amino acids. Germline V lookup: CDR1 SQVTM, CDR2 ANQGSEA. Trimming removed 6 bases from V and 4 bases from J; junction bases left unmatched: 4. CDR3 amino acids: CSVPDRAYGYTF. Written as DNA, the CDR3 is TGCAGCGTCCCGGACAGGGCCTATGGCTACACCTTC. Looking up the rest from reference TRBV29-1 and TRBJ1-2 gives the full variable domain: SAVISQKPSRDICQRGTSLTIQCQVDSQVTMMFWYRQQPGQSLTLIATANQGSEATYESGFVIDKFPISRPNLTFSTLTVSNMSPEDSSIYLCSVPDRAYGYTFGSGTRLTVV.

This chain uses TRBV5-8 with TRBJ1-4; 7 bases are shared with TRBD1. The V gene end was trimmed by 4 bases and the J gene end by 0 bases; junction bases not matched to a gene: 6. The CDR3 covers 16 residues. Germline CDR1 and CDR2: SGHTS and YDEGEE. This CDR3 is CASSPGTDTTNEKLFF. The CDR3 DNA reads as TGTGCCAGCAGCCCGGGGACAGACACAACTAATGAAAAACTGTTTTTT.

This clonotype was detected a few times. This chain links TRBV30 with TRBJ1-5, with TRBD1 identical over 7 bases. The V and J ends lost 2 bases and 4 bases, in that order; junction bases with no gene match: 5. There are 14 residues in the CDR3. Germline CDR1 and CDR2: GTSNPN and SVGIG (reference sequence). The CDR3 DNA reads TGTGCCTGGAGTCCCGGGACAGCGAATCAGCCCCAGCATTTT. Its protein product is CAWSPGTANQPQHF.

In its sample, this clonotype was seen a few times. The genes are TRBV11-2 and TRBJ2-2; 13 nucleotides line up with TRBD2. Germline V gene sequence: CDR1 SGHAT, CDR2 FQNNGV. The CDR3 extends over 18 amino acids. Losses at the gene ends were 0 bases for V and 8 bases for J; bases not matched to a gene: 9. CDR3 nucleotides: TGTGCCAGCAGCTTAGAACGGACTAGCGGGAGAAGTACGGGGGAGCTGTTTTTT. This codes for CASSLERTSGRSTGELFF.

For this clonotype: This may arise from a read error, as a much more abundant clone is one base away. V gene TRBV14 combines with J gene TRBJ2-1; 11 bases map to TRBD1. CDR3 length: 15 amino acids. Germline V gene data show CDR1 as SGHDN and CDR2 as FVKESK. CDR3 sequence reads: CASSRGQGAYNERFF. The CDR3 DNA reads TGTGCCAGCAGTCGTGGACAGGGGGCGTACAATGAGCGGTTCTTC.

This clonotype was seen just once. This rearrangement joins TRBV7-7 to TRBJ2-7; 7 bases map to TRBD1. The CDR3 contains 15 residues. Germline loops: CDR1 SSHAT, CDR2 FNYEAQ (reference sequence). J was trimmed by 2 bases and V by 3 bases; bases with no gene match: 7. CDR3 loop: CASSFLQGDTYEQYF. The CDR3, as DNA: TGTGCCAGCAGCTTTTTGCAGGGGGATACCTACGAGCAGTACTTC.

The sample holds a few counts of this clonotype. The chain is built from TRBV20-1 and TRBJ2-1, with D perhaps TRBD1 (6 bases). The CDR3 length is 14 residues. CDR1 and CDR2 (germline): DFQATT, SNEGSKA (reference sequence). V was cut by 3 bases and J by 2 bases, with 11 bases left in between. In nucleotides, the CDR3 is TGCAGTGCTAGGGCAGGGGAAACCTACAATGAGCAGTTCTTC. As protein: CSARAGETYNEQFF.

This clonotype has a handful of counts. V usage is TRBV20-1 and J usage is TRBJ1-2, with a weak D call TRBD1 (5 bases). In germline, CDR1 is DFQATT, CDR2 SNEGSKA (reference sequence). The CDR3 is 13 residues long. Trimming cost V 5 bases and J 4 bases, with 14 bases left between them. CDR3 nucleotides: TGCAGTGCTCCGAAGGCCGGGGCCTATGGCTACACCTTC. As protein: CSAPKAGAYGYTF.

This clonotype has only a few counts. The chain couples TRBV27 to TRBJ1-5; tentative D call: TRBD1 (5 bases). Germline V gives CDR1 MNHEY, CDR2 SMNVEV (reference sequence). This CDR3 is 15 amino acids long. Trimming pared 3 bases from V and 6 bases from J, leaving 15 bases between. CDR3 DNA: TGTGCCAGCAGTTTCTCGGGGTTGGGGGGTCAGCCCCAGCATTTT. This sequence encodes CASSFSGLGGQPQHF.

This clonotype was picked up a small number of times. The chain joins TRBV28 to TRBJ1-2; the match to TRBD1 covers 7 bases. This CDR3 spans 15 amino acids. Germline assignment: CDR1 MDHEN and CDR2 SYDVKM. The V segment lost 6 bases and the J segment 6 bases; nucleotides outside the gene matches: 13. The CDR3 bases are TGTGCCAGCAGCTCTTGGGGGCAGGGGGAGGATGGCTACACCTTC. The encoded protein is CASSSWGQGEDGYTF.

The table lists this clonotype with a few counts. The rearrangement joins TRBV24-1 to TRBJ1-2; 9 nucleotides match TRBD1. This CDR3 has 16 residues. The germline V gene has CDR1 KGHDR and CDR2 SFDVKD. The J segment lost 0 bases and the V segment lost 3 bases, leaving 4 bases of the junction unmatched. The CDR3 DNA sequence: TGTGCCACCAGTGATGGGGACAGGGATACTAACTATGGCTACACCTTC. It is translated as CATSDGDRDTNYGYTF.

There are a few counts of this clonotype. The chain combines TRBV5-1 with TRBJ2-2, with 10 bases that match TRBD1. The CDR3 has 18 amino acids. Germline CDR1 reads SGHRS; CDR2 reads YFSETQ. The junction had 12 bases not matched to a gene; V was cut back by 4 bases and J by 3 bases. The CDR3 loop is CASSPWTGGVDHTGELFF. The CDR3 DNA follows: TGCGCCAGCAGCCCCTGGACAGGGGGTGTTGACCACACCGGGGAGCTGTTTTTT.

The chain has TRBV27 and TRBJ2-6; weak D call: TRBD1 (7 bases). This CDR3 is built from 16 residues. V shed 5 bases and J shed 3 bases, with 14 bases lying between them. Germline CDR1 MNHEY, CDR2 SMNVEV (reference sequence). The CDR3 sequence: CASSAPGGFGANVLTF. CDR3 nucleotides: TGTGCCAGCAGTGCTCCAGGGGGGTTTGGGGCCAACGTCCTGACTTTC.

This clonotype has ten or more counts. This rearrangement joins TRBV7-2 to TRBJ2-1; tentatively, D is TRBD1 (6 bases). Germline CDR1 is SGHTA and CDR2 is FQGNSA. Trimming took 5 bases from V and 5 from J, leaving 16 bases between them. This CDR3 has 15 residues. The CDR3 sequence: CASSTMGQVNNEQFF. CDR3 DNA sequence: TGTGCCAGCAGCACCATGGGACAAGTAAACAATGAGCAGTTCTTC. Variable domain in full (rest from reference TRBV7-2 and TRBJ2-1): GAGVSQSPSNKVTEKGKDVELRCDPISGHTALYWYRQSLGQGLEFLIYFQGNSAPDKSGLPSDRFSAERTGGSVSTLTIQRTQQEDSAVYLCASSTMGQVNNEQFFGPGTRLTVL.